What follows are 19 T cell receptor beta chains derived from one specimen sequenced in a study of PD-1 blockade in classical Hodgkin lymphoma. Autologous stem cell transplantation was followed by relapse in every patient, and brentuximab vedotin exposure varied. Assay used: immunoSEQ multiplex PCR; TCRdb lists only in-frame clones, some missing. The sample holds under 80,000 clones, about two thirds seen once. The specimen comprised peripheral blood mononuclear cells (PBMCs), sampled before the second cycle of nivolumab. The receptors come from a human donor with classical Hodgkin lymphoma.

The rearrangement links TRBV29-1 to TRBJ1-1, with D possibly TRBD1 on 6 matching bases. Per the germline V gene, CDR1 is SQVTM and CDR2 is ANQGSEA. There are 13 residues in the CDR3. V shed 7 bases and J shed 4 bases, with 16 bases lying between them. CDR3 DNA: TGCAGCGGTAGCTTGGGGGCGGGCACTGAAGCTTTCTTT. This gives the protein CSGSLGAGTEAFF.

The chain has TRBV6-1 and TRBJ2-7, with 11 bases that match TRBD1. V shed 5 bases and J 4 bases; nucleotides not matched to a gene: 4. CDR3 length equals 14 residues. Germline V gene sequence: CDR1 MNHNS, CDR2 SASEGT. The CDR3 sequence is CASSFGTGGYEQYF. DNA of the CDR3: TGTGCCAGCAGTTTCGGGACAGGGGGTTACGAGCAGTACTTC.

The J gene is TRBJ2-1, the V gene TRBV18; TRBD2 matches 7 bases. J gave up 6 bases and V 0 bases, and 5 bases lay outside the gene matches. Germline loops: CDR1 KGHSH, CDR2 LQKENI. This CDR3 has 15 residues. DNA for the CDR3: TGTGCCAGCTCACCACCAAGCGGGATAGTCAATGAGCAGTTCTTC. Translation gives CASSPPSGIVNEQFF.

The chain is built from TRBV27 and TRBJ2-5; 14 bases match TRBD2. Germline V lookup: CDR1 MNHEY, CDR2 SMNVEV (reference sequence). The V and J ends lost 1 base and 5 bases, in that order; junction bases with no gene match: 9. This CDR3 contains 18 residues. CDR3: CASSLWGLAGALRETQYF. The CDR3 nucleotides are TGTGCCAGCAGTTTATGGGGACTAGCGGGGGCCCTCCGGGAGACCCAGTACTTC.

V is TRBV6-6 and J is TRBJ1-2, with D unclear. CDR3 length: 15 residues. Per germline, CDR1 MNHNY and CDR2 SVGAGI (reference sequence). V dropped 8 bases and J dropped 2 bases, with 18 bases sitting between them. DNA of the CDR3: TGTGCCAGCTCGAGCGGGCCAAGCCTGAACTATGGCTACACCTTC. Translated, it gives CASSSGPSLNYGYTF.

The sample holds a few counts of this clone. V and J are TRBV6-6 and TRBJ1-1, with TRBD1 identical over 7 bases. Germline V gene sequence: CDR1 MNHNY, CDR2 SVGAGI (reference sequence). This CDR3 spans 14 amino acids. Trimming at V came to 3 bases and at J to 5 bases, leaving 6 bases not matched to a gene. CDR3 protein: CASSYQGVLTEAFF. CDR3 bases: TGTGCCAGCAGTTATCAGGGGGTATTGACTGAAGCTTTCTTT.

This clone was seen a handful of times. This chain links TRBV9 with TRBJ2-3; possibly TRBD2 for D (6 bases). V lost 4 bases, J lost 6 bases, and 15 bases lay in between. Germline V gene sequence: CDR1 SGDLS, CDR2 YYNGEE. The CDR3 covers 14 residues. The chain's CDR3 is CASSPSGWEDTQYF. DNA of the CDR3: TGTGCCAGCAGCCCCAGCGGGTGGGAGGATACGCAGTATTTT. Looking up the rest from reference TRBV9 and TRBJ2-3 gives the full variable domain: DSGVTQTPKHLITATGQRVTLRCSPRSGDLSVYWYQQSLDQGLQFLIQYYNGEERAKGNILERFSAQQFPDLHSELNLSSLELGDSALYFCASSPSGWEDTQYFGPGTRLTVL.

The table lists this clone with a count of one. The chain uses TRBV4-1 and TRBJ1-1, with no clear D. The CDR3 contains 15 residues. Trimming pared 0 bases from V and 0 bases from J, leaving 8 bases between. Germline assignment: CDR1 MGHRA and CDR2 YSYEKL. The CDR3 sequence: CASSQDDTMNTEAFF. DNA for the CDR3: TGCGCCAGCAGCCAAGATGACACAATGAACACTGAAGCTTTCTTT.

The CDR3 nucleotides are TGTGCCAGCAGCTCCCGGGGGGAGAAGGGTGGCTACACCTTC. Its protein is CASSSRGEKGGYTF. The chain joins TRBV11-2 to TRBJ1-2, with D perhaps matching TRBD1 (5 bases). The CDR3 covers 14 residues. The germline CDR1 and CDR2 sequences are SGHAT and FQNNGV. V lost 4 bases and J 7 bases, leaving 16 bases between the germline ends. Based on the CDR3 plus reference TRBV11-2 and TRBJ1-2, the full variable domain is EAGVAQSPRYKIIEKRQSVAFWCNPISGHATLYWYQQILGQGPKLLIQFQNNGVVDDSQLPKDRFSAERLKGVDSTLKIQPAKLEDSAVYLCASSSRGEKGGYTFGSGTRLTVV.

The CDR3 region has the DNA TGCAGCGTTGAAGGGACAGGGTGGTTTACCTACAATGAGCAGTTCTTC. Protein product: CSVEGTGWFTYNEQFF. The V and J genes are TRBV29-1 and TRBJ2-1; 8 bases agree with TRBD1. Germline values: CDR1 SQVTM, CDR2 ANQGSEA. This CDR3 has 16 amino acids. The V gene end was trimmed by 1 base and the J gene end by 2 bases; junction bases not matched to a gene: 7.

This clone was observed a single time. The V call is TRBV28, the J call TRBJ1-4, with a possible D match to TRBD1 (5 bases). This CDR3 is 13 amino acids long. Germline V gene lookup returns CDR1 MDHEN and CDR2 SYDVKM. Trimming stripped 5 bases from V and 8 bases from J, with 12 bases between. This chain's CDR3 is CASSLGREEKLFF. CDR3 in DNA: TGTGCCAGCAGTCTTGGCAGGGAAGAAAAACTGTTTTTT.

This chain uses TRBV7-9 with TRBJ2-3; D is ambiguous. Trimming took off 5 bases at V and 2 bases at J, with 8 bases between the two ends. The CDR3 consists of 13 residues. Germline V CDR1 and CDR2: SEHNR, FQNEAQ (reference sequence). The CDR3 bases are TGTGCCAGCAGCGGAGACTCCACAGATACGCAGTATTTT. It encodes CASSGDSTDTQYF.

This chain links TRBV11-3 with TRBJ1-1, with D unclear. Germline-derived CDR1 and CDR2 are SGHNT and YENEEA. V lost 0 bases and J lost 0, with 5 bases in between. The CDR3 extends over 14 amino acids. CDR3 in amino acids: CASSLERLNTEAFF. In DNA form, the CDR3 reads TGTGCCAGCAGCTTAGAACGTTTGAACACTGAAGCTTTCTTT.

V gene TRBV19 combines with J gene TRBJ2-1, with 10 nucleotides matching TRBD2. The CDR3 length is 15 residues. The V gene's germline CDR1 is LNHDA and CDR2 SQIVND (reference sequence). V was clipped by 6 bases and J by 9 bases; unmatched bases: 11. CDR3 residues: CASRPLAGDLGEQFF. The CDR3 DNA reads TGTGCCAGTAGACCTCTAGCGGGAGACCTTGGTGAGCAGTTCTTC.

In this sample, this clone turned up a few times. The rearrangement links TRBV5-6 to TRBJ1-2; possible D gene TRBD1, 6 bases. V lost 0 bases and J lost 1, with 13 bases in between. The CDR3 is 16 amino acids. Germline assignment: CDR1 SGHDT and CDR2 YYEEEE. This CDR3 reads CASSLAWGANNYGYTF. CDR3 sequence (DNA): TGTGCCAGCAGCTTGGCCTGGGGGGCAAATAACTATGGCTACACCTTC.

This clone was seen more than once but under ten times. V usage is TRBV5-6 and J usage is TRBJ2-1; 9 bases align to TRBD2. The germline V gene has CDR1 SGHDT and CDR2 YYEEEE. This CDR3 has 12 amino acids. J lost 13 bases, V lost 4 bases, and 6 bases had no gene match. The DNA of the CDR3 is TGTGCCAGCAGCGGGGGGACTAGCCCACAGTTCTTC. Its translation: CASSGGTSPQFF.

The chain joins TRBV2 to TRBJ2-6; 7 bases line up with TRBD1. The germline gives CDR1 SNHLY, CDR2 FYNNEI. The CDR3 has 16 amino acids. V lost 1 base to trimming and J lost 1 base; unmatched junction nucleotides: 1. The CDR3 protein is CASSEEGASGANVLTF. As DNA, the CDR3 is TGTGCCAGCAGTGAAGAGGGGGCTTCTGGGGCCAACGTCCTGACTTTC.

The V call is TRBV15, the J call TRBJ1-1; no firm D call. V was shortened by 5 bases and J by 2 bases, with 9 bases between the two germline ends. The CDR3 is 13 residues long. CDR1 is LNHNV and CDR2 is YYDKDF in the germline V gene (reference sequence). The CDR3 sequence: CATSEETNTEAFF. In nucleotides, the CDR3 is TGTGCCACCAGCGAAGAAACAAACACTGAAGCTTTCTTT.

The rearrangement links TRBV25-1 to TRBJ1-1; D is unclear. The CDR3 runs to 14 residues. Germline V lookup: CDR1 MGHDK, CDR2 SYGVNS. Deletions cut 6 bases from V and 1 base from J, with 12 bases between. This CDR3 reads CASSPVAPNTEAFF. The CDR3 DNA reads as TGTGCCAGCAGCCCCGTTGCCCCGAACACTGAAGCTTTCTTT.